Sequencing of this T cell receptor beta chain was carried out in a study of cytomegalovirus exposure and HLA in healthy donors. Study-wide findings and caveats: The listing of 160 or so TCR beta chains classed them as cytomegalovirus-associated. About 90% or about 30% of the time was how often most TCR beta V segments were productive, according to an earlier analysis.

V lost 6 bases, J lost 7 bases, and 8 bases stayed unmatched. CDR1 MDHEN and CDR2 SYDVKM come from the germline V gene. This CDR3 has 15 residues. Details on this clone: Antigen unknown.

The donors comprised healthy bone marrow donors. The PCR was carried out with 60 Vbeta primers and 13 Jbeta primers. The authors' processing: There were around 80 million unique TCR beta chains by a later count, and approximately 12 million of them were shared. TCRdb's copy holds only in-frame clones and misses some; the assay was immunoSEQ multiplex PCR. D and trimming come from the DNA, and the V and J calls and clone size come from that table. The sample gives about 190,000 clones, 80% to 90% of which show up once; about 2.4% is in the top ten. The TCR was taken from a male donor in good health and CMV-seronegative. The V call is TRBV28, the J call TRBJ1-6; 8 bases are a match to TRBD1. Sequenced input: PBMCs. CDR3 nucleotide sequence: TGTGCCAGCAGCCGACGAGCAGGGGGCAATTCACCCCTCCACTTT. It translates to CASSRRAGGNSPLHF.